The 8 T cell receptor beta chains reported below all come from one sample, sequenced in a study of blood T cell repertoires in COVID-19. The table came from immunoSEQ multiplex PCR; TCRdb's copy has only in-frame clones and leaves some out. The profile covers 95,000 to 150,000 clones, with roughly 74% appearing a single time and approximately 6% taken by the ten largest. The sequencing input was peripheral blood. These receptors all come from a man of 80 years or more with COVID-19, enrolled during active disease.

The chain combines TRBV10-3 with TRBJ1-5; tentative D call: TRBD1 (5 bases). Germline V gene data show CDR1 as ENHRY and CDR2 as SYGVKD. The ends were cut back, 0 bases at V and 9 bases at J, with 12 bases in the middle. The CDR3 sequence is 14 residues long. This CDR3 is CAISESAGRGPQHF. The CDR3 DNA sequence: TGTGCCATCAGTGAGTCGGCAGGAAGGGGGCCCCAGCATTTT.

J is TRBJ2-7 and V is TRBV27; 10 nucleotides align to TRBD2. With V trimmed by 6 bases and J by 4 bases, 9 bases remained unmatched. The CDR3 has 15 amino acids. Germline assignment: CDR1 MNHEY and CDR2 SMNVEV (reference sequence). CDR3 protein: CASSPGSGLAYEQYF. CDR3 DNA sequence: TGTGCCAGCAGCCCCGGGTCGGGACTAGCGTACGAGCAGTACTTC.

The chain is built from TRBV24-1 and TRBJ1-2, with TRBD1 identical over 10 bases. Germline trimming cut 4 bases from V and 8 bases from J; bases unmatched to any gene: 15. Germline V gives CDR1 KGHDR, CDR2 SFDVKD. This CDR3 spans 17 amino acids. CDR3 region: CATSDPGQGPSVGGYTF. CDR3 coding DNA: TGTGCCACCAGTGACCCGGGACAGGGGCCCTCGGTAGGCGGCTACACCTTC.

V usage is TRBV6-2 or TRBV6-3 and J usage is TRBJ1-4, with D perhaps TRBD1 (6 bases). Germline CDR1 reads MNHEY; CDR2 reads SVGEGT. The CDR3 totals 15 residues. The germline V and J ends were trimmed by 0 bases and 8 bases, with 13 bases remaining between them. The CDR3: CASSYSGGGAEKLFF. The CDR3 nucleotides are TGTGCCAGCAGTTACTCGGGAGGGGGAGCGGAAAAACTGTTTTTT.

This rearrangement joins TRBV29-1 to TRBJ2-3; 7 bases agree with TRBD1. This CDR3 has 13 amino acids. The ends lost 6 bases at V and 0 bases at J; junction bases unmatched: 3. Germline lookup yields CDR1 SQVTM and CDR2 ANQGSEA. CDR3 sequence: CSVGDSSTDTQYF. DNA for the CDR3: TGCAGCGTGGGGGACAGCAGCACAGATACGCAGTATTTT.

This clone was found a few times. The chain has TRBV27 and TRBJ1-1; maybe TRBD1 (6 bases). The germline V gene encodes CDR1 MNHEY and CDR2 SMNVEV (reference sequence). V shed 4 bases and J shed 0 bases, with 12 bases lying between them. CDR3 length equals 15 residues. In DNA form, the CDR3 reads TGTGCCAGCAGTTCGCCGACAGGCTTGAACACTGAAGCTTTCTTT. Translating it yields CASSSPTGLNTEAFF.

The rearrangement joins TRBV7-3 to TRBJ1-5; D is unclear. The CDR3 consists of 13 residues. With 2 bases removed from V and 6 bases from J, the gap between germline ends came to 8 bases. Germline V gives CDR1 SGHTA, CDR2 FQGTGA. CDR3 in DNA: TGTGCCAGCAGCTTACGGGCGGGTCAGCCCCAGCATTTT. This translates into CASSLRAGQPQHF.

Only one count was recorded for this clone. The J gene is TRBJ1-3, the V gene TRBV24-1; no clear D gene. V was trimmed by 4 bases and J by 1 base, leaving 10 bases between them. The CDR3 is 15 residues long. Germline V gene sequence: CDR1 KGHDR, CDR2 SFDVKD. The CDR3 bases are TGTGCCACCAGTGACCCCGTTCAGTCTGGAAACACCATATATTTT. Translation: CATSDPVQSGNTIYF.